A single TCR beta chain is shown here with its context. Its antigen specificity is not known. No qualities accompany the bases; no much larger clone lies one base away. This entry is derived from a study of cytomegalovirus exposure and HLA in healthy donors (dated by TCRdb to the late 2010s). Study-level background: An earlier analysis of approximately 550 of the donors reported 276 Gb of sequence data and 117 million unique TCR beta sequences from roughly 200 million T cells. All discovery cohort repertoires had been generated using a single sequencing platform. A separate validation cohort of approximately 120 different subjects was used in addition to the roughly 640-subject first cohort. The study aimed to test whether signatures of past pathogen exposure could be identified by cataloging public T cell receptors. Roughly 5 DR-DQ haplotypes were handled as single units for association and clustering, since linkage in the cohort was strong. To decide whether each TCR beta V gene segment behaved as functional or pseudogenic, an earlier analysis of approximately 590 of the donors relied on high-throughput TCR beta sequencing. The genetic ancestry cluster associated with self-reported Caucasian donors included around four fifths of the roughly 380 genotyped donors. Among some 400 genotyped donors of the cohort, an average of about 240,000 unique TCR beta nucleotide sequences was sequenced per donor, of which 15% to 20% were non-productive. The number of typed donors differed by locus: about 620-640 for A, B, C, DRB1 and DQB1; 500 to 550 for DQA1; about 600 for DPA1; and approximately 450 for DPB1. The study profiled the T cell repertoires of 550 to 700 subjects by immunosequencing and related them to cytomegalovirus serostatus. HLA typing included class I and class II loci at four-digit resolution. Alongside the repertoire data, information on donor age, sex, ethnicity and CMV serostatus was compiled. Roughly 320 gigabases of sequencing data and around 88 million unique TCR sequences made up an early release that covered about 640 HLA-typed donors. High-throughput TCR immunosequencing, statistical association of individual TCRs with disease status, and machine learning were combined to predict cytomegalovirus infection status. In a later analysis, previously published TCR beta repertoires from 600 to 850 donors were re-analyzed and high-resolution HLA genotyping was added so that TCR occurrence patterns could be studied. Rather than drawing on any new phenotypic data, the later analysis identified candidate immune exposures from TCR beta sequences and the way those sequences occurred across donors. Genome-wide SNP genotypes for about three fifths of the 666 donors were used in a later genetic analysis, which treated that subset as a discovery cohort. Broad study findings and their caveats: In a later analysis, most CMV-associated TCR beta chains were found to appear HLA-restricted, with HLA associations seemingly driven largely by CMV exposure. The 87-base-pair reads could not distinguish some IMGT-functional V segments, including TRBV6-2 and TRBV6-3, so those segments were excluded. Over 15 rarely observed V segments, including chromosome 9 orphons, were excluded from the earlier analysis of several hundred of the donors because counts were too low. HLA typing was unavailable for some donors at each locus, so association tests used only the typed subset. A later analysis found that HLA-associated TCR beta chains were more clonally expanded and had lower generation probabilities than equally common non-associated chains. A later analysis reported that several top co-occurrence clusters appeared linked to parvovirus B19, influenza, CMV and Epstein-Barr virus. In an earlier analysis of fewer than 750 of the donors, most TCR beta V segments were observed in productive rearrangements about 90% or about 30% of the time, broadly matching IMGT annotations. According to a later genetic analysis, donors in an Asian-associated ancestry cluster had fewer N-insertions in productive TCRs than the approximately 650-donor mean. A further reported finding was that TCR beta sequences accurately predicted the HLA-A and HLA-B alleles for most subjects in the first cohort. In a later analysis, some 17,000 TCR beta sequences were associated with specific HLA alleles at a false discovery rate of 0.05. The cohort was sequenced for TCR beta chains only, and without alpha or paired-chain data the features that could be detected were limited. Strong co-occurrence of HLA alleles, especially DR and DQ, made assigning TCR associations to individual alleles difficult. Linkage disequilibrium might explain the correlated functional status among segregating V segments, but an unknown experimental factor could not be ruled out. A group of highly shared sequence variants was considered likely to be a technical artifact of the sequencing pipeline. An association between a missense DCLRE1C variant and V-gene and J-gene trimming of TCR beta chains was found in a later genetic analysis and replicated in an independent cohort. A later analysis found that TCR association rates varied across HLA loci, with DRB1 alleles showing the most associated TCRs and HLA-C alleles the fewest. The study listed 150 to 200 TCR beta chains as associated with cytomegalovirus. According to the authors, the approach could potentially be generalized to other disease states and immunological phenotypes. Presence/absence analyses assumed roughly uniform sequencing depth across donors, an assumption that may not hold. Most TCR sequences were observed very rarely across donors, whereas some public TCRs were present in many individuals. Cytomegalovirus status was reported to be diagnosed by the classifier with high specificity and sensitivity in both the original and validation cohorts. CMV serostatus was the only immune exposure information available for the cohort. In vitro tests confirmed that a few of the cytomegalovirus-associated TCR beta chains recognize cytomegalovirus antigens.

Reading the germline V gene gives CDR1 LGHNA and CDR2 YNFKEQ. Trimming leaves V shorter by 4 bases and J shorter by 7 bases, with the junction holding 9 bases beyond the gene matches. Including cysteine and phenylalanine, the CDR3 has 15 amino acids. Left in the record is the CDR3 DNA by itself, 45 bases read in frame from the first base. The library was made by the immunoSEQ multiplex PCR assay. A mixture of 60 forward primers for TCR Vbeta segments and 13 reverse primers for TCR Jbeta segments was used in the multiplex PCR. The CDR3 region of rearranged TCR beta genes was amplified from genomic DNA with a multiplex PCR assay. Amplified TCR beta libraries were sequenced as 87-base-pair reads on the Illumina HiSeq System. Concerning the study's data processing: A later analysis tallied around 87 million unique TCR beta chains across the roughly 610 repertoires, and 10 million to 11 million of those chains were shared by two or more donors. Raw reads were error-corrected and collapsed into unique sequences with a nearest-neighbor algorithm that merged closely related sequences to remove PCR and sequencing errors. Alignment of CDR3 sequences to IMGT reference sequences was used to assign V, D and J gene segments. For a sequence to be retained, a match of at least six nucleotides to both a V gene segment and a J gene segment was required. A rearrangement counted as productive if the CDR3 had no stop codons and remained in frame with V and J, and every other rearrangement counted as non-productive. CDR3 was defined by IMGT convention, running from the second conserved V-encoded cysteine to the conserved J-encoded phenylalanine. The earlier analysis of about 640 of the donors excluded any sequence lacking an unambiguous match to a single V gene segment. An earlier analysis of a few hundred of the donors called V segments functional above 56.7% productive rearrangements and segregating when the between-donor standard deviation exceeded 5%. A statistical classification framework was built to diagnose cytomegalovirus status from the catalog of TCR beta chain sequences. A later analysis assigned V and J genes by comparing TCR nucleotide sequences with IMGT/GENE-DB human TR gene sequences. In a later analysis, CDR3 sequences and most-parsimonious VDJ recombination scenarios were assigned using the TCRdist pipeline. In a later analysis, each TCR beta chain was defined by its CDR3 amino acid sequence together with its V-gene family, and reads lacking a unique V-gene family were excluded. As a way to deal with suspected cross-contamination and a sequencing artifact, a later analysis dropped 450 to 600 nucleotide sequences that were highly shared and had low generation probability. For each public chain, a later analysis derived a clonal expansion index from normalized ranks of inferred template counts within each repertoire. Generation probabilities in a later analysis came from a VDJ recombination model fitted to out-of-frame rearrangements, and those results were checked against IGoR. Hypergeometric tests were used in a later analysis to score TCR-TCR, TCR-HLA and TCR-CMV co-occurrence, with a repertoire-size bias correction applied to the TCR pairs. False discovery rates were estimated in a later analysis by permuting HLA or CMV assignments 20 times. In a later analysis, co-occurring TCRs were grouped using DBSCAN, and TCRdist sequence similarity was added for clustering within HLA-allele-positive subsets. For co-occurrence clustering, repertoires with fewer than 30,000 or more than 120,000 public chains were excluded, along with roughly 5 repertoires with anomalous nucleotide sharing. TCRdb took over this immuneACCESS table, retaining in-frame rearrangements with V and J assigned. Such tables are incomplete; in checked studies, under half of the missing clones stem from an unresolved V gene, and the remainder is unexplained. The DNA gave D and trimming, while V, J and clone size come from that table. The sample yields about 78,000 clones; roughly 60% were counted once. Around 5.8% of the sample rests with the top ten.

The cohort comprised some 680 healthy bone marrow donors. At the time of sampling, all cohort members were nominally healthy, though unrecorded immune exposures were likely present. The donor tested CMV seropositive, placing the donor among the 289 seropositive members of the cohort. A peripheral blood sample was provided by each donor, and peripheral blood mononuclear cells were used for TCR beta sequencing. Genomic DNA was extracted from the blood cell samples with the Qiagen DNeasy Blood Extraction Kit. In this chain, TRBV4-2 is recombined with TRBJ2-5; TRBD1 aligns with 10 central bases. The material sequenced was PBMCs. The origin of this receptor is a young man in good health and CMV-seropositive. The CDR3 loop reads CASSPGTGEVGTQYF. The DNA sequence is TGTGCCAGCAGCCCGGGGACAGGGGAGGTTGGGACCCAGTACTTC.